Listed here are 26 T cell receptor beta chains from one sample, sequenced in a study of Tregs in tolerant kidney transplant recipients. Mixed chimerism was transient after nonmyeloablative marrow transplants from related graft donors. Generated by immunoSEQ multiplex PCR, the TCRdb table keeps only in-frame clones and is missing some. This repertoire shows tens of thousands of clones, 93% found once; its top ten account for roughly 1.7%. Material: CD4+ T cells from blood (PBMCs), obtained 12 months after the transplant. These receptors all stem from a human patient who received a combined kidney and bone marrow transplant. T cells may partly derive from the graft donor.

This rearrangement joins TRBV11-1 to TRBJ1-1; perhaps TRBD1 as D (6 bases). Germline loops: CDR1 SGHAT, CDR2 FQDESV (reference sequence). This CDR3 spans 14 amino acids. With 6 bases removed from V and 3 bases from J, the gap between germline ends came to 14 bases. The CDR3: CASRTQGIHTEAFF. CDR3 nucleotides: TGTGCCAGCAGAACTCAGGGGATTCACACTGAAGCTTTCTTT.

J is TRBJ1-2 and V is TRBV2; perhaps TRBD1 as D (5 bases). V lost 8 bases and J 4 bases, leaving 11 bases between the germline ends. Germline V CDR1 and CDR2: SNHLY, FYNNEI. The CDR3 is made up of 12 amino acids. The CDR3: CASWGRGYGYTF. As DNA, the CDR3 is TGTGCCAGCTGGGGAAGGGGCTATGGCTACACCTTC.

The chain links TRBV2 to TRBJ1-6, with 7 bases aligning to TRBD1. Trimming removed 10 bases from V and 4 bases from J; junction bases left unmatched: 4. CDR3 length equals 13 residues. Germline V gene data show CDR1 as SNHLY and CDR2 as FYNNEI. The CDR3 DNA reads as TGTGCCATCAGGGGACAGTATAATTCACCCCTCCACTTT. It is translated as CAIRGQYNSPLHF. The full variable domain, its missing parts supplied by reference TRBV2 and TRBJ1-6, is EPEVTQTPSHQVTQMGQEVILRCVPISNHLYFYWYRQILGQKVEFLVSFYNNEISEKSEIFDDQFSVERPDGSNFTLKIRSTKLEDSAMYFCAIRGQYNSPLHFGNGTRLTVT.

The rearrangement links TRBV10-3 to TRBJ2-1; TRBD2 aligns across 12 bases. The CDR3 runs to 14 residues. From germline, CDR1 is ENHRY and CDR2 SYGVKD. Unmatched junction bases numbered 9, after V lost 10 bases and J lost 8 bases. The CDR3 nucleotides are TGTGCCACAATGCTAGCGGGGGGGAGCGATGAGCAGTTCTTC. Its translation: CATMLAGGSDEQFF.

The V and J genes are TRBV7-3 and TRBJ2-1, with 9 positions matching TRBD2. This CDR3 contains 17 residues. The germline V gene has CDR1 SGHTA and CDR2 FQGTGA. V lost 2 bases, J lost 7 bases, and 12 bases stayed unmatched. CDR3 protein: CASSLSSGVAGVNEQFF. CDR3 DNA: TGTGCCAGCAGCTTATCCTCTGGCGTAGCGGGGGTTAATGAGCAGTTCTTC.

The V call is TRBV27, the J call TRBJ1-1; D uncertain. V gave up 4 bases and J gave up 5 bases, with 8 bases separating them. The CDR3 is made up of 12 amino acids. Germline CDR1 reads MNHEY; CDR2 reads SMNVEV (reference sequence). CDR3 nucleotide sequence: TGTGCCAGCAGTTCTCAGGCTACTGAAGCTTTCTTT. Translation: CASSSQATEAFF.

The V gene is TRBV19, the J gene TRBJ2-4; 10 bases line up with TRBD1. The V gene's germline CDR1 is LNHDA and CDR2 SQIVND (reference sequence). V gave up 9 bases and J gave up 9 bases; unmatched junction bases: 11. The CDR3 has 14 residues. The CDR3 DNA reads as TGTGCCAGCTCCGCGGGACAGGGGATGGCCATTCAGTACTTC. Translated, it gives CASSAGQGMAIQYF.

The chain recombines TRBV9 with TRBJ1-1, with 8 bases fitting TRBD1. The ends lost 0 bases at V and 5 bases at J; junction bases unmatched: 9. Per germline, CDR1 SGDLS and CDR2 YYNGEE. The CDR3 totals 16 residues. CDR3 protein: CASSVEGQGARTEAFF. For the CDR3, the DNA is TGTGCCAGCAGCGTAGAAGGGCAGGGGGCGCGTACTGAAGCTTTCTTT.

This clone ranks as medium-sized (0.01 to 0.1%). The chain links TRBV30 to TRBJ2-1; D gene unclear. This CDR3 is built from 11 residues. The V and J ends lost 3 bases and 4 bases respectively, with 4 bases between them. The germline CDR1 and CDR2 sequences are GTSNPN and SVGIG (reference sequence). The DNA for the CDR3 is TGTGCCTGGAGCCCTTACAATGAGCAGTTCTTC. Amino acids: CAWSPYNEQFF. The full variable domain, in which reference TRBV30 and TRBJ2-1 provide the parts outside the CDR3, is SQTIHQWPATLVQPVGSPLSLECTVEGTSNPNLYWYRQAAGRGLQLLFYSVGIGQISSEVPQNLSASRPQDRQFILSSKKLLLSDSGFYLCAWSPYNEQFFGPGTRLTVL.

V usage is TRBV7-9 and J usage is TRBJ1-2; possibly TRBD1 for D (5 bases). V was shortened by 4 bases and J by 2 bases, with 11 bases between the two germline ends. Germline CDR1 and CDR2: SEHNR and FQNEAQ (reference sequence). The CDR3 consists of 14 residues. DNA of the CDR3: TGTGCCAGCAGCTGGGGCACAGGAAACTATGGCTACACCTTC. Encoded protein: CASSWGTGNYGYTF. The variable domain in full, completed from reference TRBV7-9 and TRBJ1-2, reads DTGVSQNPRHKITKRGQNVTFRCDPISEHNRLYWYRQTLGQGPEFLTYFQNEAQLEKSRLLSDRFSAERPKGSFSTLEIQRTEQGDSAMYLCASSWGTGNYGYTFGSGTRLTVV.

The J gene is TRBJ1-2, the V gene TRBV4-3; D gene uncertain. The germline V gene has CDR1 LGHNA and CDR2 YSLEER. The CDR3 spans 14 residues. Trimming left V 0 bases short and J 1 base short, with 6 bases between. The CDR3 nucleotides are TGCGCCAGCAGCCAAGATCTTTATAACTATGGCTACACCTTC. Protein: CASSQDLYNYGYTF.

The CDR3 region is CASSPGQGWGAYEQYF. DNA for the CDR3: TGTGCCAGCTCACCAGGACAGGGTTGGGGGGCCTACGAGCAGTACTTC. This rearrangement joins TRBV18 to TRBJ2-7; 8 nucleotides line up with TRBD1. This CDR3 is 16 amino acids long. V lost 2 bases to trimming and J lost 2 bases; unmatched junction nucleotides: 8. From germline, CDR1 is KGHSH and CDR2 LQKENI.

The V call is TRBV4-1, the J call TRBJ1-2; D gene uncertain. Looked up from germline, CDR1 is MGHRA and CDR2 is YSYEKL. Trimming removed 6 bases from V and 4 bases from J, with 12 bases in between. The CDR3 sequence is 13 residues long. In DNA form, the CDR3 reads TGCGCCAGCAGTCCACAGTCATTCTATGGCTACACCTTC. Amino acid sequence: CASSPQSFYGYTF.

This rearrangement joins TRBV21-1 to TRBJ2-7; the tabulated D call, TRBD1, remains unverified against the DNA. TRBV21-1 is a pseudogene. The CDR3 covers 17 residues. The CDR3 DNA sequence: TGTGCCAGCAGCAAAGTAAAGGGTGCAGGGGGCCCCTACGAGCAGTACTTC. This encodes CASSKVKGAGGPYEQYF.

The V gene is TRBV5-6, the J gene TRBJ2-1; D is perhaps TRBD2 (7 bases). This CDR3 is 15 amino acids long. CDR1 and CDR2 (germline): SGHDT, YYEEEE. V gave up 4 bases and J gave up 0 bases, with 11 bases separating them. The CDR3 sequence: CASSQRGGSYNEQFF. CDR3 in DNA: TGTGCCAGCAGCCAGAGGGGGGGCTCCTACAATGAGCAGTTCTTC.

The table lists this clone with a count of one. The V and J genes are TRBV18 and TRBJ2-7, with 8 bases lining up with TRBD2. J was trimmed by 0 bases and V by 2 bases; bases with no gene match: 3. CDR3 length equals 15 residues. The germline gives CDR1 KGHSH, CDR2 LQKENI. The CDR3 coding sequence is TGTGCCAGCTCACCAGTAGCGGGGAGCTCCTACGAGCAGTACTTC. Its protein product is CASSPVAGSSYEQYF.

V and J are TRBV4-1 and TRBJ1-2, with TRBD1 as a possible D gene (6 bases). This CDR3 has 17 residues. Trimming stripped 0 bases from V and 5 bases from J, with 19 bases between. Germline values: CDR1 MGHRA, CDR2 YSYEKL. CDR3 sequence: CASSQDRRLDRPYGYTF. For the CDR3, the DNA is TGCGCCAGCAGCCAAGATAGGCGCCTGGACAGACCGTATGGCTACACCTTC.

The chain combines TRBV19 with TRBJ1-4, with 8 bases lining up with TRBD1. Germline-derived CDR1 and CDR2 are LNHDA and SQIVND (reference sequence). The CDR3 is 18 residues long. V dropped 6 bases and J dropped 3; count of bases not matched to a gene: 15. This CDR3 reads CASSNRGIPPWANEKLFF. CDR3 nucleotides: TGTGCCAGTAGCAACAGGGGGATACCGCCTTGGGCTAATGAAAAACTGTTTTTT.

This chain connects TRBV7-9 to TRBJ2-7; 9 bases are shared with TRBD1. Germline V CDR1 and CDR2: SEHNR, FQNEAQ (reference sequence). Trimming took 5 bases from V and 5 from J; bases not matched to a gene: 10. The CDR3 has 15 residues. The DNA for the CDR3 is TGTGCCAGCAGCACACCGGGACAGGGTAACCACGAGCAGTACTTC. Protein: CASSTPGQGNHEQYF.

This chain uses TRBV27 with TRBJ2-7, with D possibly matching TRBD1 (6 bases). Per the germline V gene, CDR1 is MNHEY and CDR2 is SMNVEV (reference sequence). The V gene lost 5 bases and the J gene lost 2 bases, with 19 bases spanning the gap. The CDR3 covers 16 residues. The CDR3 sequence: CASSHRQALYPYEQYF. The DNA for the CDR3 is TGTGCCAGCAGTCACCGACAGGCCCTGTACCCCTACGAGCAGTACTTC.

This chain uses TRBV19 with TRBJ2-1; 14 bases align to TRBD2. The germline CDR1 and CDR2 sequences are LNHDA and SQIVND (reference sequence). Germline trimming cut 3 bases from V and 8 bases from J; bases unmatched to any gene: 6. The CDR3 is 16 residues long. CDR3 in DNA: TGTGCCAGTAGTATGCCCGGGACTAGCGGGAGCCATGAGCAGTTCTTC. The encoded protein is CASSMPGTSGSHEQFF. Filled out from reference TRBV19 and TRBJ2-1, the complete variable domain reads DGGITQSPKYLFRKEGQNVTLSCEQNLNHDAMYWYRQDPGQGLRLIYYSQIVNDFQKGDIAEGYSVSREKKESFPLTVTSAQKNPTAFYLCASSMPGTSGSHEQFFGPGTRLTVL.

In nucleotides, the CDR3 is TGTGCCAGCAGCCCGAGACAGGCTTTCTCCTACGAGCAGTACTTC. It is translated as CASSPRQAFSYEQYF. The rearrangement uses TRBV11-3 and TRBJ2-5; TRBD1 might be the D (6 bases). The DNA end is a closer match to TRBJ2-7, so the J assignment may be wrong. This CDR3 spans 15 amino acids. CDR1 SGHNT and CDR2 YENEEA come from the germline V gene.

The V and J genes are TRBV9 and TRBJ2-7, with TRBD1 matching 7 bases. The germline gives CDR1 SGDLS, CDR2 YYNGEE. CDR3 length: 15 amino acids. J lost 2 bases, V lost 0 bases, and 5 bases had no gene match. CDR3 DNA sequence: TGTGCCAGCAGCGTAGAAGGGACAGCGACCTACGAGCAGTACTTC. Translated: CASSVEGTATYEQYF.

The CDR3 region is CASSFSGRGNEKLFF. CDR3 nucleotide sequence: TGTGCCAGCAGTTTCTCAGGGAGAGGGAATGAAAAACTGTTTTTT. The chain links TRBV6-5 to TRBJ1-4; TRBD1 might be the D (5 bases). Trimming cost V 4 bases and J 5 bases, with 14 bases left between them. The CDR3 extends over 15 amino acids. The V gene's germline CDR1 is MNHEY and CDR2 SVGAGI.

V usage is TRBV4-3 and J usage is TRBJ2-3; 12 bases agree with TRBD2. The CDR3 extends over 19 amino acids. V lost 4 bases to trimming and J lost 2 bases; unmatched junction nucleotides: 13. Germline CDR1 LGHNA, CDR2 YSLEER. CDR3 DNA sequence: TGCGCCAGCAGCCGGGGGCTAGCGGGGGGGCTCTTTGTCACAGATACGCAGTATTTT. Its translation: CASSRGLAGGLFVTDTQYF.

The V call is TRBV5-4, the J call TRBJ2-3, with 13 bases fitting TRBD2. This CDR3 is 16 amino acids long. V dropped 4 bases and J dropped 5; count of bases not matched to a gene: 7. Germline V gene sequence: CDR1 SGHNT, CDR2 YYREEE (reference sequence). CDR3 sequence reads: CASSPGTSGILDTQYF. The CDR3 coding sequence is TGTGCCAGCAGCCCCGGGACTAGCGGGATCTTAGATACGCAGTATTTT.